Below, 32 T cell receptor beta chains from the same sample are listed, as sequenced in a study of blood T cell repertoires in COVID-19. Using immunoSEQ multiplex PCR, the repertoire was profiled, and TCRdb retains in-frame clones only, with some absent. The data hold 230,000 or so clones, with around 83% observed a single time. Sequenced input: peripheral blood. These receptors were obtained from a middle-aged woman who had recovered from COVID-19.

This clone is a singleton in its sample. The CDR3: CASSESGRRNPYEQYF. CDR3 coding DNA: TGTGCCAGCAGTGAATCAGGGAGGCGTAATCCCTACGAGCAGTACTTC. The chain couples TRBV6-1 to TRBJ2-7, with D possibly being TRBD2 (6 bases). With 2 bases removed from V and 2 bases from J, the gap between germline ends came to 16 bases. In germline, CDR1 is MNHNS, CDR2 SASEGT. This CDR3 has 16 amino acids.

The V and J genes are TRBV5-1 and TRBJ2-5, with 8 bases matching TRBD2. With 0 bases clipped from V and 3 bases from J, the junction kept 4 bases outside the gene matches. Germline loops: CDR1 SGHRS, CDR2 YFSETQ. The CDR3 covers 15 residues. For the CDR3, the DNA is TGCGCCAGCAGCTTGGCGGATAGCGGGGAAGAGACCCAGTACTTC. Translation: CASSLADSGEETQYF.

The genes are TRBV29-1 and TRBJ2-7, with TRBD1 matching 9 bases. The V gene end was trimmed by 1 base and the J gene end by 1 base; junction bases not matched to a gene: 8. The CDR3 spans 16 residues. CDR1 is SQVTM and CDR2 is ANQGSEA in the germline V gene. CDR3 residues: CSVEAGDRVKSYEQYF. The CDR3 bases are TGCAGCGTTGAAGCAGGGGACAGGGTAAAATCCTACGAGCAGTACTTC.

V is TRBV4-3 and J is TRBJ1-2, with D possibly TRBD1 on 5 matching bases. The V and J ends lost 1 base and 2 bases respectively, with 8 bases between them. This CDR3 has 14 residues. Germline CDR1 reads LGHNA; CDR2 reads YSLEER. The CDR3 coding sequence is TGCGCCAGCAGCCAAGCACAGGACAACTATGGCTACACCTTC. It yields the protein CASSQAQDNYGYTF.

The sample holds a few counts of this clone. An end of the junction differs from the germline gene, which may be a read error. The chain links TRBV7-7 to TRBJ2-1; TRBD1 or TRBD2 may be the D gene (6 bases each). Germline CDR1 and CDR2: SSHAT and FNYEAQ (reference sequence). The CDR3 consists of 13 residues. CDR3: CASSLGGGDEQFF. CDR3 bases: TGTGCTAGCAGCTTAGGGGGAGGCGATGAGCAGTTCTTC.

This clone was seen a single time. The gene calls are TRBV19 and TRBJ2-1; the D gene is possibly TRBD2 (6 bases). The V end was cut by 4 bases, the J end by 4 bases, with 11 bases between. The length of the CDR3 is 14 residues. The V gene's germline CDR1 is LNHDA and CDR2 SQIVND (reference sequence). In DNA, the CDR3 is TGTGCCAGTAGTACGTGGGACTGGTACAATGAGCAGTTCTTC. Translated: CASSTWDWYNEQFF.

This rearrangement joins TRBV27 to TRBJ2-3; a possible D gene is TRBD1 (5 bases). With 6 bases removed from V and 5 bases from J, the gap between germline ends came to 15 bases. CDR1 MNHEY and CDR2 SMNVEV come from the germline V gene (reference sequence). This CDR3 has 14 residues. CDR3 sequence reads: CASSPLGAEDTQYF. As DNA, the CDR3 is TGTGCCAGCAGCCCTCTAGGGGCTGAAGATACGCAGTATTTT.

The V and J genes are TRBV5-4 and TRBJ2-7; 9 bases line up with TRBD1. The germline gives CDR1 SGHNT, CDR2 YYREEE (reference sequence). This CDR3 has 17 residues. Trimming at V came to 4 bases and at J to 5 bases, leaving 16 bases not matched to a gene. The CDR3 nucleotides are TGTGCCAGCAGCCCAGGTGGGGTGAACAGGGGGCAAAACGAGCAGTACTTC. Protein: CASSPGGVNRGQNEQYF.

This chain links TRBV6-6 with TRBJ1-6, with D unclear. The germline gives CDR1 MNHNY, CDR2 SVGAGI (reference sequence). Trimming shortened V by 5 bases and J by 7 bases, and 21 bases separated the two germline ends. The CDR3 totals 17 residues. CDR3 in amino acids: CASSRDGILGYNSPLHF. CDR3 DNA: TGTGCCAGCAGTCGCGACGGGATTTTGGGATACAATTCACCCCTCCACTTT.

J is TRBJ2-1 and V is TRBV5-1; D gene uncertain. Trimming took 2 bases from V and 5 from J, leaving 11 bases between them. There are 14 residues in the CDR3. Germline CDR1 reads SGHRS; CDR2 reads YFSETQ. The DNA for the CDR3 is TGCGCCAGCAGCTTCTACAACCGGGACAATGAGCAGTTCTTC. Its protein product is CASSFYNRDNEQFF. Full variable domain (rest looked up from reference TRBV5-1 and TRBJ2-1): KAGVTQTPRYLIKTRGQQVTLSCSPISGHRSVSWYQQTPGQGLQFLFEYFSETQRNKGNFPGRFSGRQFSNSRSEMNVSTLELGDSALYLCASSFYNRDNEQFFGPGTRLTVL.

This chain connects TRBV12-3 or TRBV12-4 to TRBJ1-2; no clear D gene. The V and J ends lost 3 bases and 3 bases respectively, with 8 bases between them. The CDR3 covers 13 residues. The CDR3 coding sequence is TGTGCCAGCAGTTTGGGCAGATACTATGGCTACACCTTC. Translating gives CASSLGRYYGYTF.

This clone was counted a few times. The chain recombines TRBV13 with TRBJ1-1; D uncertain. V lost 1 base and J lost 3, with 9 bases in between. The CDR3 is made up of 14 amino acids. Germline assignment: CDR1 PRHDT and CDR2 FYEKMQ (reference sequence). CDR3 in DNA: TGTGCCAGCAGCTTAGAGCAGAGGGACACTGAAGCTTTCTTT. Amino acid sequence: CASSLEQRDTEAFF.

The V gene is TRBV4-3, the J gene TRBJ2-3; D is perhaps TRBD2 (6 bases). The CDR3 has 12 residues. In germline, CDR1 is LGHNA, CDR2 YSLEER. Trimming cost V 4 bases and J 8 bases, with 10 bases left between them. CDR3 in DNA: TGCGCCAGCAGCCCTGGAGGGTCTACGCAGTATTTT. It is translated as CASSPGGSTQYF.

The chain recombines TRBV6-5 with TRBJ1-2; weak D call: TRBD1 (6 bases). The CDR3 covers 14 residues. CDR1 and CDR2 from the germline V gene are MNHEY and SVGAGI. Trimming took 6 bases from V and 6 from J, leaving 17 bases between them. CDR3 residues: CASSSPWGGDGYTF. DNA for the CDR3: TGTGCCAGCAGCTCGCCGTGGGGGGGCGATGGCTACACCTTC.

The V gene is TRBV5-8, the J gene TRBJ1-5; D remains unclear. Germline V gene sequence: CDR1 SGHTS, CDR2 YDEGEE. Trimming left V 2 bases short and J 1 base short, with 10 bases between. CDR3 length: 15 residues. CDR3 nucleotides: TGTGCCAGCAGCTTAGGCGGAATCAGCAATCAGCCCCAGCATTTT. It encodes CASSLGGISNQPQHF.

The chain uses TRBV7-2 and TRBJ2-5; the D gene is possibly TRBD1 (5 bases). The germline V gene has CDR1 SGHTA and CDR2 FQGNSA. The CDR3 contains 13 residues. Trimming pared 2 bases from V and 4 bases from J, leaving 8 bases between. The CDR3 is CASSLSGAETQYF. CDR3 DNA sequence: TGTGCCAGCAGCTTAAGTGGGGCAGAGACCCAGTACTTC.

The chain carries TRBV27 and TRBJ1-5, with a weak D call TRBD1 (6 bases). The germline V gene encodes CDR1 MNHEY and CDR2 SMNVEV (reference sequence). Trimming pared 5 bases from V and 7 bases from J, leaving 21 bases between. The CDR3 runs 16 residues. The CDR3 DNA reads TGTGCCAGCAGTCCAATAGAGGGGGGGGCAGGGCAGCCCCAGCATTTT. Amino acids: CASSPIEGGAGQPQHF.

V usage is TRBV5-6 and J usage is TRBJ1-2; D not resolved. This CDR3 is built from 15 residues. CDR1 SGHDT and CDR2 YYEEEE come from the germline V gene. Between the trimmed V and J ends, which lost 0 bases and 3 bases, there was a span of 12 bases. CDR3 in DNA: TGTGCCAGCAGCTTGGTTTTCGTGGCTGACTATGGCTACACCTTC. Translation gives CASSLVFVADYGYTF.

The genes are TRBV2 and TRBJ1-4, with D perhaps matching TRBD1 (5 bases). CDR3 length: 14 residues. Germline V gives CDR1 SNHLY, CDR2 FYNNEI. The V and J ends lost 6 bases and 3 bases respectively, with 11 bases between them. As DNA, the CDR3 is TGTGCCAGCAGCGCGGACATCCCTAATGAAAAACTGTTTTTT. As protein: CASSADIPNEKLFF.

The chain combines TRBV2 with TRBJ2-7, with D perhaps matching TRBD1 (5 bases). V lost 5 bases, J lost 1 base, and 15 bases lay in between. This CDR3 comprises 15 residues. Looked up from germline, CDR1 is SNHLY and CDR2 is FYNNEI. DNA of the CDR3: TGTGCCAGCAGTCCCTATTTGACAGCTTCCTACGAGCAGTACTTC. Protein: CASSPYLTASYEQYF.

The chain links TRBV7-2 to TRBJ1-1; a weak D match, TRBD1 (5 bases). The germline V gene encodes CDR1 SGHTA and CDR2 FQGNSA. Trimming pared 6 bases from V and 6 bases from J, leaving 11 bases between. The CDR3 spans 12 residues. The DNA of the CDR3 is TGTGCCAGCAGTGTTCAGGGTGCTGAAGCTTTCTTT. This encodes CASSVQGAEAFF. Together with reference TRBV7-2 and TRBJ1-1, the CDR3 gives the full variable domain: GAGVSQSPSNKVTEKGKDVELRCDPISGHTALYWYRQSLGQGLEFLIYFQGNSAPDKSGLPSDRFSAERTGGSVSTLTIQRTQQEDSAVYLCASSVQGAEAFFGQGTRLTVV.

This clone was seen just once. V usage is TRBV5-5 and J usage is TRBJ2-5; D is possibly TRBD2 (5 bases). Germline-derived CDR1 and CDR2 are SGHKS and YYEKEE (reference sequence). The CDR3 extends over 15 amino acids. The V end was cut by 4 bases, the J end by 4 bases, with 17 bases between. The CDR3 sequence is CASSPAGDMGETQYF. CDR3 bases: TGTGCCAGCAGCCCAGCCGGGGATATGGGAGAGACCCAGTACTTC.

The rearrangement links TRBV19 to TRBJ2-7, with a tentative D call TRBD2 (6 bases). CDR1 and CDR2 (germline): LNHDA, SQIVND (reference sequence). Trimming left V 9 bases short and J 6 bases short, with 18 bases between. The CDR3 is 13 amino acids. The CDR3 spells CASSGMGGSEQYF. The CDR3, as DNA: TGTGCCAGCAGTGGGATGGGAGGTAGCGAGCAGTACTTC.

V gene TRBV27 combines with J gene TRBJ2-7; D is ambiguous. Deletions cut 3 bases from V and 6 bases from J, with 3 bases between. The CDR3 is 10 amino acids. Germline loops: CDR1 MNHEY, CDR2 SMNVEV (reference sequence). The CDR3 is CASSLSEQYF. In DNA, the CDR3 is TGTGCCAGCAGTTTGAGCGAGCAGTACTTC.

The chain employs TRBV25-1 and TRBJ1-2, with D tentatively TRBD1 (6 bases). The CDR3 runs 15 residues. V was cut by 7 bases and J by 8 bases, with 23 bases left in between. The germline gives CDR1 MGHDK, CDR2 SYGVNS. The CDR3 sequence: CASTPPGGGPLGYTF. Written as DNA, the CDR3 is TGTGCCAGCACCCCCCCCGGGGGGGGCCCACTCGGCTACACCTTC.

The CDR3 DNA follows: TGTGCCAGCAGCCAAGGGTTTGGGCAGTTTCACGGTGAGCAGTTCTTC. Translation gives CASSQGFGQFHGEQFF. J is TRBJ2-1 and V is TRBV4-2, with D hard to call. This CDR3 is built from 16 residues. Germline V gene data show CDR1 as LGHNA and CDR2 as YNFKEQ. Trimming stripped 1 base from V and 9 bases from J, with 19 bases between.

This clone has only a few counts. V is TRBV6-5 and J is TRBJ2-1; 11 bases align to TRBD2. Germline lookup yields CDR1 MNHEY and CDR2 SVGAGI. The ends lost 2 bases at V and 6 bases at J; junction bases unmatched: 3. The CDR3 contains 15 residues. The CDR3 protein is CASSYRLAGGNEQFF. Written as DNA, the CDR3 is TGTGCCAGCAGTTACCGCCTAGCGGGGGGCAATGAGCAGTTCTTC.

The chain is built from TRBV6-5 and TRBJ2-7; D is possibly TRBD1 (6 bases). CDR1 and CDR2 from the germline V gene are MNHEY and SVGAGI. The V and J ends lost 0 bases and 4 bases respectively, with 7 bases between them. This CDR3 region has 13 residues. The CDR3 DNA follows: TGTGCCAGCAGTTACTCACAGGGTTACGAGCAGTACTTC. Protein: CASSYSQGYEQYF.

This clone appeared a few times. The chain has TRBV13 and TRBJ2-3; 12 bases fit TRBD1. CDR3 size: 17 residues. CDR1 is PRHDT, CDR2 FYEKMQ, per germline (reference sequence). Germline trimming cut 5 bases from V and 2 bases from J; bases unmatched to any gene: 8. CDR3 in DNA: TGTGCCAGCAGCAAAGCCCGGGACAGGGGGCTCACAGATACGCAGTATTTT. Translating gives CASSKARDRGLTDTQYF.

The chain couples TRBV7-9 to TRBJ1-1, with D maybe TRBD1 (5 bases). The CDR3 length is 14 residues. Looked up from germline, CDR1 is SEHNR and CDR2 is FQNEAQ (reference sequence). Trimming cost V 5 bases and J 12 bases, with 22 bases left between them. CDR3 loop: CASSSEGLGLNTFF. The CDR3 nucleotides are TGTGCCAGCAGCAGCGAGGGTTTGGGACTAAATACTTTCTTT.

J is TRBJ1-6 and V is TRBV11-2; 10 nucleotides line up with TRBD1. Germline values: CDR1 SGHAT, CDR2 FQNNGV. This CDR3 comprises 16 residues. With V trimmed by 2 bases and J by 7 bases, 5 bases remained unmatched. The CDR3 DNA reads TGTGCCAGCAGCTTAAATCCGGGACAGGGGAATTCACCCCTCCACTTT. Translating it yields CASSLNPGQGNSPLHF. Full variable domain (missing parts from reference TRBV11-2 and TRBJ1-6): EAGVAQSPRYKIIEKRQSVAFWCNPISGHATLYWYQQILGQGPKLLIQFQNNGVVDDSQLPKDRFSAERLKGVDSTLKIQPAKLEDSAVYLCASSLNPGQGNSPLHFGNGTRLTVT.

J is TRBJ1-6 and V is TRBV3-1 (or the pseudogene TRBV3-2); no clear D gene. V lost 5 bases and J lost 3, with 8 bases in between. The CDR3 is made up of 14 amino acids. Germline CDR1 LGHDT, CDR2 YNNKEL (reference sequence). DNA for the CDR3: TGTGCCAGCAGCTTCGGGAACTATAATTCACCCCTCCACTTT. Translated: CASSFGNYNSPLHF.